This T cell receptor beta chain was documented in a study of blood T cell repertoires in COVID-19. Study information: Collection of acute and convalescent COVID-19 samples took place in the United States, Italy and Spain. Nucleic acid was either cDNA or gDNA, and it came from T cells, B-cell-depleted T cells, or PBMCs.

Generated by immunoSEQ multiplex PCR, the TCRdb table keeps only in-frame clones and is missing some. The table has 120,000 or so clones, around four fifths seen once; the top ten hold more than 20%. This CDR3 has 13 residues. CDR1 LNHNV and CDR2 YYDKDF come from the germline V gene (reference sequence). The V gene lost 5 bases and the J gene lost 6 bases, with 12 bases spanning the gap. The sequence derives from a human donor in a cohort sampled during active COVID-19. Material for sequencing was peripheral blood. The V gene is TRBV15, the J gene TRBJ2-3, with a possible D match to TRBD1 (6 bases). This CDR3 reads CATSGIDRDTQYF. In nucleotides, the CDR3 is TGTGCCACCAGCGGAATCGACAGGGATACGCAGTATTTT.